These 4 T cell receptor beta chains were sequenced from one sample in a study of cytomegalovirus exposure and HLA in healthy donors. Primers for the PCR totalled 60 Vbeta and 13 Jbeta. Measured with immunoSEQ multiplex PCR; TCRdb has only the in-frame clones, and not every one. The data contain 200,000 or so clones, approximately 81% of them singletons. The sample was PBMCs. Receptors were obtained from a boy aged 5-17 years in good health and CMV-seronegative.

V usage is TRBV27 and J usage is TRBJ2-3; 9 bases align to TRBD1. This CDR3 spans 16 amino acids. With 5 bases clipped from V and 0 bases from J, the junction kept 6 bases outside the gene matches. Germline values: CDR1 MNHEY, CDR2 SMNVEV (reference sequence). The CDR3 region has the DNA TGTGCCAGCAGTCCTGGGACAGGGCGAAGCACAGATACGCAGTATTTT. It encodes CASSPGTGRSTDTQYF.

The chain is built from TRBV27 and TRBJ2-7, with D possibly being TRBD2 (6 bases). With 4 bases removed from V and 6 bases from J, the gap between germline ends came to 16 bases. Germline CDR1 is MNHEY and CDR2 is SMNVEV (reference sequence). This CDR3 contains 14 residues. This CDR3 is CASSSLLLGGEQYF. Here the CDR3 DNA reads TGTGCCAGCAGTTCCCTTCTATTGGGGGGCGAGCAGTACTTC.

The genes are TRBV30 and TRBJ1-2, with a possible D match to TRBD1 (6 bases). Trimming took off 0 bases at V and 12 bases at J, with 14 bases between the two ends. This CDR3 spans 12 amino acids. Germline loops: CDR1 GTSNPN, CDR2 SVGIG (reference sequence). CDR3 nucleotides: TGTGCCTGGAGTGTAACAGGGTACGGCCACACCTTC. This codes for CAWSVTGYGHTF.

This clone has more than one count but fewer than ten. V usage is TRBV4-3 and J usage is TRBJ2-3, with D perhaps matching TRBD2 (6 bases). Germline V CDR1 and CDR2: LGHNA, YSLEER. Deletions cut 0 bases from V and 0 bases from J, with 7 bases between. The CDR3 is made up of 15 amino acids. CDR3 residues: CASSQDGTSTDTQYF. DNA for the CDR3: TGCGCCAGCAGCCAAGATGGGACTAGCACAGATACGCAGTATTTT.